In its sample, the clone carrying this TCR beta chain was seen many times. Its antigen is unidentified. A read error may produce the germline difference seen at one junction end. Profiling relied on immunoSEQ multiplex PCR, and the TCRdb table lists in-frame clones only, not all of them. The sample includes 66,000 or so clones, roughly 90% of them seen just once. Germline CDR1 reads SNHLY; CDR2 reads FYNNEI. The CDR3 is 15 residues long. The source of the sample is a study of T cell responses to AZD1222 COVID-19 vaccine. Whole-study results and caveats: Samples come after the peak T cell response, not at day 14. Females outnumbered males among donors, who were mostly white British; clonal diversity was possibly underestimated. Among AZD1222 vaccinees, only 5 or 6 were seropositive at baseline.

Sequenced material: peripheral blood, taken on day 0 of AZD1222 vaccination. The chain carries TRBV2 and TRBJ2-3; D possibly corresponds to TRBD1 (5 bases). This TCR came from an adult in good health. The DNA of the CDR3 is TGCGACAGCCAGGCTGGGCCCTCTCGCACAGATACGCAGTATTTT. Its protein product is CDSQAGPSRTDTQYF. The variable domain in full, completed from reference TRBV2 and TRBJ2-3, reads EPEVTQTPSHQVTQMGQEVILRCVPISNHLYFYWYRQILGQKVEFLVSFYNNEISEKSEIFDDQFSVERPDGSNFTLKIRSTKLEDSAMYFCDSQAGPSRTDTQYFGPGTRLTVL.